This T cell receptor (beta chain) was documented in a study of blood T cell repertoires in COVID-19. Study details: PBMCs, B-cell-depleted T cells, or T cells were the source of the cDNA or gDNA that made up the material.

V shed 0 bases and J 4 bases; nucleotides not matched to a gene: 0. The germline V gene has CDR1 SGHNT and CDR2 YYREEE (reference sequence). This CDR3 is built from 15 residues. As processed by the authors: For nucleated cells, counts were estimated from reference gene primer amplification. Data came from immunoSEQ multiplex PCR; TCRdb stores just in-frame clones and leaves some out. V and J calls and clone size are copied from that table; D and trimming were computed from the DNA. The data show some 59,000 clones, 60% to 85% seen once. This clone showed up just a few times. Sequencing used peripheral blood. The clonotype comes from a man under 40 with COVID-19, enrolled during active disease. This chain uses TRBV5-4 with TRBJ2-1; TRBD2 matches 11 bases. CDR3 amino acids: CASSLGLAGYNEQFF. DNA for the CDR3: TGTGCCAGCAGCTTGGGACTAGCGGGGTACAATGAGCAGTTCTTC.